The 26 T cell receptor beta chains listed next were all sequenced from one sample in a study of blood T cell repertoires in COVID-19. This table comes from immunoSEQ multiplex PCR, and its TCRdb copy is limited to in-frame clones, with some not included. The sample comprises more than 95,000 clones, almost 70% of which are singletons, and about 2.2% rests with the top ten. The sample consisted of peripheral blood. The receptor set was obtained from a woman aged 70-85 years with acute or convalescent COVID-19.

V usage is TRBV29-1 and J usage is TRBJ2-1, with 7 nucleotides matching TRBD2. Germline CDR1 SQVTM, CDR2 ANQGSEA. Trimming at V came to 0 bases and at J to 0 bases, leaving 11 bases not matched to a gene. CDR3 length equals 18 residues. In nucleotides, the CDR3 is TGCAGCGTTGAAGATCCCCTCACCCTAGCGGCCTCCTACAATGAGCAGTTCTTC. Translated: CSVEDPLTLAASYNEQFF.

This clone turned up a few times. V gene TRBV7-9 combines with J gene TRBJ2-5; the match to TRBD1 covers 7 bases. The germline gives CDR1 SEHNR, CDR2 FQNEAQ (reference sequence). V lost 6 bases to trimming and J lost 5 bases; unmatched junction nucleotides: 3. The CDR3 contains 12 residues. Here the CDR3 DNA reads TGTGCCAGCAGGGGACAGCCGGAGACCCAGTACTTC. This sequence encodes CASRGQPETQYF. The full variable domain, in which reference TRBV7-9 and TRBJ2-5 provide the parts outside the CDR3, is DTGVSQNPRHKITKRGQNVTFRCDPISEHNRLYWYRQTLGQGPEFLTYFQNEAQLEKSRLLSDRFSAERPKGSFSTLEIQRTEQGDSAMYLCASRGQPETQYFGPGTRLLVL.

This clone was detected only a few times. V is TRBV18 and J is TRBJ1-2; TRBD1 matches at 7 bases. CDR1 and CDR2 from the germline V gene are KGHSH and LQKENI. The CDR3 is 15 amino acids. The V gene end was trimmed by 3 bases and the J gene end by 7 bases; junction bases not matched to a gene: 11. This chain's CDR3 is CASSPGATGKFGYTF. CDR3 bases: TGTGCCAGCTCACCCGGAGCGACAGGGAAGTTTGGCTACACCTTC.

The chain uses TRBV28 and TRBJ2-2; TRBD2 matches 8 bases. The CDR3 extends over 14 amino acids. Germline V gene data show CDR1 as MDHEN and CDR2 as SYDVKM. Losses at the gene ends were 2 bases for V and 5 bases for J; bases not matched to a gene: 1. CDR3 sequence reads: CASSLQRETGELFF. CDR3 coding DNA: TGTGCCAGCAGTTTACAGCGGGAGACCGGGGAGCTGTTTTTT. Variable domain in full (rest from reference TRBV28 and TRBJ2-2): DVKVTQSSRYLVKRTGEKVFLECVQDMDHENMFWYRQDPGLGLRLIYFSYDVKMKEKGDIPEGYSVSREKKERFSLILESASTNQTSMYLCASSLQRETGELFFGEGSRLTVL.

This chain joins TRBV27 and TRBJ1-6; D unclear. The germline V and J ends were trimmed by 5 bases and 1 base, with 9 bases remaining between them. This CDR3 region has 15 residues. Germline CDR1 reads MNHEY; CDR2 reads SMNVEV (reference sequence). The CDR3 sequence is CASSTEGSYNSPLHF. For the CDR3, the DNA is TGTGCCAGCAGTACGGAGGGATCCTATAATTCACCCCTCCACTTT.

This chain uses TRBV30 with TRBJ1-5, with D unresolved. CDR3 length: 13 residues. Germline loops: CDR1 GTSNPN, CDR2 SVGIG (reference sequence). Trimming left V 1 base short and J 5 bases short, with 9 bases between. CDR3 loop: CAWSETADQPQHF. CDR3 DNA: TGTGCCTGGAGTGAAACAGCGGATCAGCCCCAGCATTTT.

V usage is TRBV4-3 and J usage is TRBJ1-2; 7 nucleotides match TRBD1. The germline V gene has CDR1 LGHNA and CDR2 YSLEER. The junction had 5 bases not matched to a gene; V was cut back by 0 bases and J by 4 bases. CDR3 length: 15 amino acids. The DNA of the CDR3 is TGCGCCAGCAGCCAAGATGGGACAGCGCGCTATGGCTACACCTTC. Its translation: CASSQDGTARYGYTF.

This rearrangement joins TRBV19 to TRBJ1-5; a weak D match, TRBD1 (5 bases). Germline CDR1 and CDR2: LNHDA and SQIVND (reference sequence). Trimming stripped 5 bases from V and 2 bases from J, with 16 bases between. The CDR3 has 16 amino acids. The CDR3 is CASSPTGGTGNQPQHF. CDR3 DNA: TGTGCCAGTAGTCCTACCGGAGGGACCGGCAATCAGCCCCAGCATTTT.

A few counts support this clone. The chain employs TRBV5-1 and TRBJ1-2; the D gene is possibly TRBD1 (6 bases). The CDR3 length is 14 residues. The germline V gene encodes CDR1 SGHRS and CDR2 YFSETQ. V lost 4 bases to trimming and J lost 6 bases, with 16 bases between them. The CDR3 sequence: CASSPQGRGNGYTF. Written as DNA, the CDR3 is TGCGCCAGCAGCCCTCAGGGGCGGGGGAATGGCTACACCTTC.

This clone appeared a few times. The V call is TRBV28, the J call TRBJ2-1, with D possibly TRBD2 on 5 matching bases. Germline CDR1 reads MDHEN; CDR2 reads SYDVKM. Trimming removed 5 bases at V and 3 bases at J, with 8 bases between. CDR3 length equals 13 residues. CDR3 amino acids: CASSPSLYNEQFF. CDR3 sequence (DNA): TGTGCCAGCAGTCCTAGCCTCTACAATGAGCAGTTCTTC.

This rearrangement joins TRBV5-6 to TRBJ2-2; no reliable D call. The V end lost 4 bases, the J end lost 8 bases, and 6 bases lay between the germline ends. Germline loops: CDR1 SGHDT, CDR2 YYEEEE. The CDR3 is made up of 11 amino acids. The CDR3 spells CASSRWGELFF. DNA of the CDR3: TGTGCCAGCAGCCGGTGGGGGGAGCTGTTTTTT.

The chain's CDR3 is CASSWGTGDTDTQYF. CDR3 in DNA: TGTGCCAGCAGCTGGGGGACAGGGGATACAGATACGCAGTATTTT. V and J are TRBV5-8 and TRBJ2-3; 10 positions match TRBD1. Germline loops: CDR1 SGHTS, CDR2 YDEGEE. The CDR3 sequence is 15 residues long. V shed 3 bases, J shed 3 bases, and the junction held 4 bases outside the gene matches.

The chain recombines TRBV15 with TRBJ2-7, with TRBD1 matching 7 bases. The germline V gene encodes CDR1 LNHNV and CDR2 YYDKDF (reference sequence). This CDR3 is 13 amino acids long. V trimming: 8 bases; J trimming: 7 bases; junction bases outside the gene matches: 11. CDR3 amino acids: CATARDRPGEQYF. The CDR3 DNA sequence: TGTGCCACCGCCCGGGACAGACCTGGGGAGCAGTACTTC.

This chain joins TRBV10-3 and TRBJ1-5; D is possibly TRBD1 (6 bases). Germline values: CDR1 ENHRY, CDR2 SYGVKD. The V gene lost 3 bases and the J gene lost 0 bases, with 12 bases spanning the gap. This CDR3 comprises 16 residues. The CDR3 is CAISEAGQNSNQPQHF. DNA of the CDR3: TGTGCCATCAGTGAAGCTGGACAGAATAGCAATCAGCCCCAGCATTTT.

The chain joins TRBV12-3 or TRBV12-4 to TRBJ2-1; 7 nucleotides agree with TRBD2. The CDR3 length is 12 residues. V shed 3 bases, J shed 10 bases, and the junction held 3 bases outside the gene matches. CDR3 nucleotides: TGTGCCAGCAGTTTGGAGACTAGCGAGCAGTTCTTC. Its translation is CASSLETSEQFF.

The V call is TRBV5-5, the J call TRBJ1-3; D possibly corresponds to TRBD1 (6 bases). Trimming stripped 0 bases from V and 4 bases from J, with 14 bases between. This CDR3 region has 16 residues. Germline assignment: CDR1 SGHKS and CDR2 YYEKEE (reference sequence). The CDR3 spells CASSLGGTGYGNTIYF. DNA for the CDR3: TGTGCCAGCAGCTTGGGCGGTACAGGGTACGGAAACACCATATATTTT.

This clone is a singleton in its sample. The chain uses TRBV27 and TRBJ2-3; 7 nucleotides align to TRBD1. J lost 3 bases, V lost 2 bases, and 5 bases had no gene match. Germline lookup yields CDR1 MNHEY and CDR2 SMNVEV (reference sequence). The CDR3 has 15 amino acids. CDR3 DNA: TGTGCCAGCAGTTTAAAGGGGGCGCAGACAGATACGCAGTATTTT. Translating it yields CASSLKGAQTDTQYF.

This clone was seen at least ten times. V is TRBV7-9 and J is TRBJ2-2; 7 nucleotides align to TRBD2. Trimming at V came to 6 bases and at J to 3 bases, leaving 4 bases not matched to a gene. Germline V gives CDR1 SEHNR, CDR2 FQNEAQ (reference sequence). There are 14 residues in the CDR3. CDR3 residues: CASRRDYHTGELFF. The DNA for the CDR3 is TGTGCCAGCAGACGGGACTACCACACCGGGGAGCTGTTTTTT.

V is TRBV7-2 and J is TRBJ2-2; possibly TRBD2 for D (6 bases). The V gene lost 4 bases and the J gene lost 6 bases, with 18 bases spanning the gap. The CDR3 has 16 residues. Germline V gene lookup returns CDR1 SGHTA and CDR2 FQGNSA. CDR3: CASSSRLVSAAGELFF. The CDR3 bases are TGTGCCAGCAGCTCTCGACTAGTCAGCGCCGCCGGGGAGCTGTTTTTT.

This clone turned up a few times. The chain employs TRBV2 and TRBJ2-5, with 9 positions matching TRBD2. J lost 5 bases, V lost 5 bases, and 12 bases had no gene match. The length of the CDR3 is 16 residues. CDR1 SNHLY and CDR2 FYNNEI come from the germline V gene. For the CDR3, the DNA is TGTGCCAGCAGTCGAGATACTAGCGGGTGGTTCGAGACCCAGTACTTC. Its translation: CASSRDTSGWFETQYF.

The chain combines TRBV3-1 (or the pseudogene TRBV3-2) with TRBJ1-6, with TRBD1 matching over 8 bases. V lost 4 bases to trimming and J lost 9 bases; unmatched junction nucleotides: 11. The V gene's germline CDR1 is LGHDT and CDR2 YNNKEL (reference sequence). CDR3 length: 16 amino acids. Here the CDR3 reads CASSLGRQGTISPLHF. CDR3 in DNA: TGTGCCAGCAGCCTTGGAAGACAGGGGACCATTTCACCCCTCCACTTT.

Notes on this clone: An end of the junction differs from the germline gene, which may be a read error. V and J are TRBV6-4 and TRBJ1-5; 9 positions agree with TRBD1. Germline CDR1 and CDR2: MRHNA and SNTAGT. This CDR3 is 16 amino acids long. Here the CDR3 DNA reads TGTGCCGGCAGTGACTGGGACAGGGTAAGCAATCAGCCCCAGCATTTT. Encoded protein: CAGSDWDRVSNQPQHF.

The V gene is TRBV10-2, the J gene TRBJ1-3; tentatively, D is TRBD1 (5 bases). Deletions cut 6 bases from V and 4 bases from J, with 13 bases between. Germline V lookup: CDR1 WSHSY, CDR2 SAAADI. The CDR3 has 14 amino acids. CDR3 nucleotide sequence: TGCGCCAGCAGGGTTGGGGGGGAAGGAAACACCATATATTTT. Amino acids: CASRVGGEGNTIYF.

CDR3 protein: CASSKLAGVADATDTQYF. CDR3 in DNA: TGCGCCAGCAGCAAACTAGCGGGAGTAGCAGACGCCACAGATACGCAGTATTTT. The J gene is TRBJ2-3, the V gene TRBV5-1; 11 bases are shared with TRBD2. The V gene's germline CDR1 is SGHRS and CDR2 YFSETQ. V shed 4 bases and J 2 bases; nucleotides not matched to a gene: 12. This CDR3 is built from 18 residues.

The V and J genes are TRBV6-5 and TRBJ1-1; D is unresolved. The V end lost 1 base, the J end lost 3 bases, and 6 bases lay between the germline ends. The CDR3 has 13 amino acids. Germline V CDR1 and CDR2: MNHEY, SVGAGI. The CDR3 protein is CASSYWEDTEAFF. In nucleotides, the CDR3 is TGTGCCAGCAGTTACTGGGAGGACACTGAAGCTTTCTTT.

This clone was detected only a few times. The V and J genes are TRBV3-1 (or the pseudogene TRBV3-2) and TRBJ2-2, with 8 bases lining up with TRBD1. The germline V gene encodes CDR1 LGHDT and CDR2 YNNKEL (reference sequence). V dropped 1 base and J dropped 7; count of bases not matched to a gene: 8. The CDR3 has 16 amino acids. The CDR3, as DNA: TGTGCCAGCAGCCAAGTAGGCAGGGGGCGCGGCGGGGAGCTGTTTTTT. It encodes CASSQVGRGRGGELFF.